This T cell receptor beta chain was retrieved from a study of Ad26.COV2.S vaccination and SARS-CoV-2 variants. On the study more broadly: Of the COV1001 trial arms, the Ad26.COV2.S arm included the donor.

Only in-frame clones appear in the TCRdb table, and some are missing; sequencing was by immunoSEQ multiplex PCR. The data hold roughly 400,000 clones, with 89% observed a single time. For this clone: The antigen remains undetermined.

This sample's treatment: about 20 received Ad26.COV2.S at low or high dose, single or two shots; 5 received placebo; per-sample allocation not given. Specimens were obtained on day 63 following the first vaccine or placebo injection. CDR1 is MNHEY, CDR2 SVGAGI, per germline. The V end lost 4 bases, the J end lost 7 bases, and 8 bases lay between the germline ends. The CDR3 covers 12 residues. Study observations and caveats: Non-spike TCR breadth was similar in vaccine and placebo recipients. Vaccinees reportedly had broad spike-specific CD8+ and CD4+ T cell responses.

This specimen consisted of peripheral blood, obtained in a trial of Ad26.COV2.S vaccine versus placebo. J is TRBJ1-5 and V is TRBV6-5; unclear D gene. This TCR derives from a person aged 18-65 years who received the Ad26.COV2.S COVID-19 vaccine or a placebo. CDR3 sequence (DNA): TGTGCCAGCAGTTCCGTAGGCCAGCCCCAGCATTTT. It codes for CASSSVGQPQHF.